The 27 T cell receptor beta chains below all came from one sample that was sequenced in a study of blood T cell repertoires in COVID-19. This table comes from immunoSEQ multiplex PCR, and its TCRdb copy is limited to in-frame clones, with some not included. The table shows roughly 250,000 clones, with 87% occurring only once. Sequenced input: PBMCs or T cells enriched from blood (not recorded which). Source of these receptors: a young woman with acute COVID-19.

The chain is built from TRBV12-5 and TRBJ2-1; 10 positions agree with TRBD1. This CDR3 has 18 residues. The V and J ends lost 3 bases and 8 bases, in that order; junction bases with no gene match: 16. The germline CDR1 and CDR2 sequences are LGHNT and FRNRAP. CDR3 bases: TGTGCTAGTGGTTTAATGAAAGGAGTCGGGACAGGGGTTCATGAGCAGTTCTTC. Its translation is CASGLMKGVGTGVHEQFF.

V gene TRBV2 combines with J gene TRBJ2-7; 11 bases fit TRBD2. The V and J ends lost 11 bases and 0 bases, in that order; junction bases with no gene match: 9. CDR1 is SNHLY and CDR2 is FYNNEI in the germline V gene. The CDR3 sequence is 15 residues long. The CDR3 loop is CAGPSGRPSSYEQYF. The CDR3, as DNA: TGTGCCGGTCCTAGCGGGAGGCCGAGCTCCTACGAGCAGTACTTC.

This chain uses TRBV11-2 with TRBJ2-3; a possible D gene is TRBD2 (5 bases). The CDR3 consists of 17 residues. Germline V gene lookup returns CDR1 SGHAT and CDR2 FQNNGV. V lost 5 bases to trimming and J lost 0 bases, with 18 bases between them. This CDR3 is CASSILAREISTDTQYF. In DNA, the CDR3 is TGTGCCAGCAGCATATTAGCGAGGGAGATTAGCACAGATACGCAGTATTTT.

The chain uses TRBV5-1 and TRBJ2-2; 13 bases are shared with TRBD2. The CDR3 has 17 residues. The J segment lost 1 base and the V segment lost 4 bases, leaving 4 bases of the junction unmatched. Germline CDR1 is SGHRS and CDR2 is YFSETQ. The CDR3 bases are TGCGCCAGCAGCGGAGGGACTAGCGGGATGAACACCGGGGAGCTGTTTTTT. This codes for CASSGGTSGMNTGELFF.

This chain connects TRBV28 to TRBJ2-7; D is perhaps TRBD1 (6 bases). Germline V gene data show CDR1 as MDHEN and CDR2 as SYDVKM. The CDR3 length is 14 residues. The V end was cut by 6 bases, the J end by 0 bases, with 12 bases between. CDR3 nucleotide sequence: TGTGCCAGCAGCCTAGGGGGTAGCTCCTACGAGCAGTACTTC. It codes for CASSLGGSSYEQYF.

The gene calls are TRBV12-3 or TRBV12-4 and TRBJ1-2, with no clear D. The length of the CDR3 is 13 residues. Trimming removed 5 bases from V and 7 bases from J, with 14 bases in between. DNA for the CDR3: TGTGCCAGCAGTCTTTCGCTAAGTCGTGGCTACACCTTC. As protein: CASSLSLSRGYTF.

The chain combines TRBV12-3 or TRBV12-4 with TRBJ1-1, with 9 bases fitting TRBD1. The CDR3 consists of 13 residues. After removal of 5 bases from V and 12 bases from J, the junction contained 10 bases not matched to a gene. CDR3 amino acids: CASSKQGAGGTFF. As DNA, the CDR3 is TGTGCCAGCAGTAAACAGGGGGCGGGAGGAACTTTCTTT.

V is TRBV29-1 and J is TRBJ2-5; D is unresolved. Germline-derived CDR1 and CDR2 are SQVTM and ANQGSEA. This CDR3 has 12 amino acids. The V gene lost 4 bases and the J gene lost 1 base, with 7 bases spanning the gap. In DNA form, the CDR3 reads TGCAGCGTTGCTGGGCGCCAAGAGACCCAGTACTTC. Its protein product is CSVAGRQETQYF.

The V gene is TRBV19, the J gene TRBJ1-5, with TRBD1 identical over 7 bases. The germline V gene has CDR1 LNHDA and CDR2 SQIVND (reference sequence). V lost 4 bases, J lost 0 bases, and 15 bases stayed unmatched. The CDR3 is 19 residues long. Written as DNA, the CDR3 is TGTGCCAGTAGTACCCAAATAAGTCGACAGGGAAGTAGCAATCAGCCCCAGCATTTT. Its protein product is CASSTQISRQGSSNQPQHF.

The V call is TRBV6-4, the J call TRBJ2-1, with 10 bases aligning to TRBD1. V was pared by 4 bases and J by 0 bases, with 0 bases of the junction left unmatched. Germline V gene lookup returns CDR1 MRHNA and CDR2 SNTAGT. There are 15 residues in the CDR3. The CDR3, as DNA: TGTGCCAGCAGTGGGACAGGGGGCTCCTACAATGAGCAGTTCTTC. Its protein product is CASSGTGGSYNEQFF.

The chain has TRBV18 and TRBJ1-5, with a weak D call TRBD1 (5 bases). This CDR3 comprises 14 residues. The germline gives CDR1 KGHSH, CDR2 LQKENI. V gave up 9 bases and J gave up 2 bases, with 14 bases separating them. CDR3 sequence (DNA): TGTGCCAGTCAAACAGCGGGGGGCAATCAGCCCCAGCATTTT. As protein: CASQTAGGNQPQHF.

The chain joins TRBV11-3 to TRBJ2-3; D is undetermined. Germline CDR1 is SGHNT and CDR2 is YENEEA. V was pared by 2 bases and J by 1 base, with 7 bases between. CDR3 length: 14 residues. The CDR3 here is CASSLSSGTDTQYF. The DNA for the CDR3 is TGTGCCAGCAGCTTATCCTCAGGCACAGATACGCAGTATTTT.

The chain couples TRBV5-3 to TRBJ2-5; TRBD2 matches at 8 bases. TRBV5-3 is known as an ORF, though its function is uncertain. The J segment lost 3 bases and the V segment lost 4 bases, leaving 8 bases of the junction unmatched. CDR3 length: 15 amino acids. Here the CDR3 DNA reads TGTGCCAGAAGCCGTGCCGGGACTAGGGAAGAGACCCAGTACTTC. This gives the protein CARSRAGTREETQYF.

This clone was seen once. The rearrangement links TRBV18 to TRBJ2-7; tentative D call: TRBD1 (7 bases). V lost 4 bases, J lost 4 bases, and 11 bases lay in between. Germline V gene sequence: CDR1 KGHSH, CDR2 LQKENI. This CDR3 spans 13 amino acids. The CDR3 reads CASSLTGRYEQYF. CDR3 coding DNA: TGTGCCAGCTCACTGACAGGGAGGTACGAGCAGTACTTC.

CDR3 sequence reads: CASRATSGGGRSTDTQYF. In DNA, the CDR3 is TGTGCCAGCAGAGCGACTAGCGGGGGGGGCCGAAGCACAGATACGCAGTATTTT. The gene calls are TRBV2 and TRBJ2-3; 14 bases align to TRBD2. The ends lost 6 bases at V and 0 bases at J; junction bases unmatched: 8. Germline CDR1 is SNHLY and CDR2 is FYNNEI. This CDR3 is built from 18 residues.

V and J are TRBV15 and TRBJ2-5; D may be TRBD1 (5 bases). In germline, CDR1 is LNHNV, CDR2 YYDKDF (reference sequence). V lost 1 base to trimming and J lost 5 bases, with 11 bases between them. This CDR3 is 14 amino acids long. Here the CDR3 reads CATSRVQGWETQYF. CDR3 nucleotide sequence: TGTGCCACCAGCAGAGTCCAGGGCTGGGAGACCCAGTACTTC.

This clone was counted between two and nine times. Different DNA sequences within this sample yield the same CDR3. The J gene is TRBJ2-3, the V gene TRBV7-3; 9 bases match TRBD2. V lost 5 bases and J lost 0; bases outside the gene matches: 3. This CDR3 has 15 amino acids. Germline V gene data show CDR1 as SGHTA and CDR2 as FQGTGA. DNA for the CDR3: TGTGCCAGCAGCCGAGCGGGGGGAAGCACAGATACGCAGTATTTT. Translated: CASSRAGGSTDTQYF.

The chain has TRBV6-5 and TRBJ1-1; no clear D gene. V lost 2 bases to trimming and J lost 0 bases, with 7 bases between them. In germline, CDR1 is MNHEY, CDR2 SVGAGI. CDR3 length equals 14 residues. CDR3 loop: CASSYSTLNTEAFF. The CDR3 nucleotides are TGTGCCAGCAGTTACAGCACCCTGAACACTGAAGCTTTCTTT.

This chain joins TRBV4-1 and TRBJ1-1; D not certain. This CDR3 region has 13 residues. Trimming removed 1 base from V and 5 bases from J, with 8 bases in between. Germline V CDR1 and CDR2: MGHRA, YSYEKL. This chain's CDR3 is CASSQGGRTEAFF. DNA for the CDR3: TGCGCCAGCAGCCAAGGCGGAAGAACTGAAGCTTTCTTT.

This clone was found a few times. The chain combines TRBV6-1 with TRBJ1-6; tentatively, D is TRBD1 (6 bases). The CDR3 covers 18 residues. Germline CDR1 and CDR2: MNHNS and SASEGT. V was cut by 2 bases and J by 0 bases, with 14 bases left in between. CDR3 residues: CASSESLRQASYNSPLHF. The DNA of the CDR3 is TGTGCCAGCAGTGAAAGCTTACGACAGGCCTCCTATAATTCACCCCTCCACTTT.

The rearrangement uses TRBV28 and TRBJ1-1; no clear D gene. The V and J ends lost 2 bases and 6 bases respectively, with 25 bases between them. The CDR3 extends over 18 amino acids. Germline CDR1 and CDR2: MDHEN and SYDVKM. The CDR3 is CASSLPQSQGLGRAEAFF. In DNA form, the CDR3 reads TGTGCCAGCAGTTTACCCCAGAGCCAAGGGCTCGGGAGAGCTGAAGCTTTCTTT. The full variable domain, its missing parts supplied by reference TRBV28 and TRBJ1-1, is DVKVTQSSRYLVKRTGEKVFLECVQDMDHENMFWYRQDPGLGLRLIYFSYDVKMKEKGDIPEGYSVSREKKERFSLILESASTNQTSMYLCASSLPQSQGLGRAEAFFGQGTRLTVV.

The chain has TRBV28 and TRBJ1-1, with TRBD1 matching 10 bases. V shed 4 bases, J shed 4 bases, and the junction held 3 bases outside the gene matches. This CDR3 is built from 14 residues. Germline-derived CDR1 and CDR2 are MDHEN and SYDVKM. CDR3 loop: CASSWTGGGTEAFF. As DNA, the CDR3 is TGTGCCAGCAGTTGGACAGGGGGGGGCACTGAAGCTTTCTTT.

V usage is TRBV13 and J usage is TRBJ2-5; TRBD1 matches 8 bases. Germline CDR1 reads PRHDT; CDR2 reads FYEKMQ (reference sequence). V shed 4 bases, J shed 5 bases, and the junction held 6 bases outside the gene matches. The CDR3 runs to 14 residues. This CDR3 is CASSSGQGRETQYF. The CDR3 DNA is TGTGCCAGCAGCTCAGGACAGGGTCGGGAGACCCAGTACTTC.

This clone was seen once. V and J are TRBV5-1 and TRBJ1-6; D is possibly TRBD1 (5 bases). V dropped 0 bases and J dropped 10 bases, with 8 bases sitting between them. This CDR3 spans 13 amino acids. The germline V gene has CDR1 SGHRS and CDR2 YFSETQ. The CDR3 spells CASSLAGASPLHF. The CDR3 nucleotides read TGCGCCAGCAGCTTGGCTGGGGCCTCACCCCTCCACTTT.

The V gene is TRBV6-1, the J gene TRBJ1-1; 8 nucleotides match TRBD1. V lost 1 base and J lost 5; bases outside the gene matches: 3. The CDR3 totals 14 residues. Germline V CDR1 and CDR2: MNHNS, SASEGT. The CDR3 spells CASSEDRGGTEAFF. The DNA for the CDR3 is TGTGCCAGCAGTGAAGACAGGGGGGGAACTGAAGCTTTCTTT.

The chain carries TRBV27 and TRBJ2-1; TRBD1 matches at 9 bases. The CDR3 consists of 15 residues. The germline V gene encodes CDR1 MNHEY and CDR2 SMNVEV (reference sequence). Germline trimming cut 2 bases from V and 7 bases from J; bases unmatched to any gene: 6. CDR3 loop: CASSLGTGKGNEQFF. The CDR3 DNA is TGTGCCAGCAGTTTAGGGACAGGGAAGGGGAATGAGCAGTTCTTC.

J is TRBJ2-7 and V is TRBV28; 9 nucleotides align to TRBD1. This CDR3 comprises 13 residues. The V gene end was trimmed by 4 bases and the J gene end by 5 bases; junction bases not matched to a gene: 3. Germline CDR1 reads MDHEN; CDR2 reads SYDVKM. CDR3 nucleotides: TGTGCCAGCAGTTCGGGACAGGGAGACGAGCAGTACTTC. Residues: CASSSGQGDEQYF.